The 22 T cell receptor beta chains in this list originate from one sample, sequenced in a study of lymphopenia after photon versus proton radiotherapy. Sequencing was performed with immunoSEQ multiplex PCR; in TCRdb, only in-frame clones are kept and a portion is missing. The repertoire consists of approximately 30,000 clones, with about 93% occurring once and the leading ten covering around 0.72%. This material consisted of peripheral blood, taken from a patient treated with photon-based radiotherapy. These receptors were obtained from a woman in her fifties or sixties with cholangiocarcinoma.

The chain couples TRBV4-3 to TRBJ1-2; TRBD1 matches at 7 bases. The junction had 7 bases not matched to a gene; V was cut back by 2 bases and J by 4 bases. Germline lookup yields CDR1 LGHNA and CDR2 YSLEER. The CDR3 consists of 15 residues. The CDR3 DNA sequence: TGCGCCAGCAGCCAAAACAGGGGATTTCTCTATGGCTACACCTTC. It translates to CASSQNRGFLYGYTF.

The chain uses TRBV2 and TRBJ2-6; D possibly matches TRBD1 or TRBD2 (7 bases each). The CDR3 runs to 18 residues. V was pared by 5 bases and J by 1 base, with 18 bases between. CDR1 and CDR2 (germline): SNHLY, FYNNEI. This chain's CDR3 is CASSYDRDYLSGANVLTF. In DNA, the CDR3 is TGTGCCAGCAGTTACGACAGGGACTATCTTTCTGGGGCCAACGTCCTGACTTTC.

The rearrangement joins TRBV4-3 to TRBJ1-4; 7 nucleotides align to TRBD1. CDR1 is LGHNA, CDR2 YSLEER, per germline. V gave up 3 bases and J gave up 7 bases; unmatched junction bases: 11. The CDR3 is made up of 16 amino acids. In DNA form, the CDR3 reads TGCGCCAGCAGCCAGGGGGTGGCGACAGGGAGTGAAAAACTGTTTTTT. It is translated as CASSQGVATGSEKLFF.

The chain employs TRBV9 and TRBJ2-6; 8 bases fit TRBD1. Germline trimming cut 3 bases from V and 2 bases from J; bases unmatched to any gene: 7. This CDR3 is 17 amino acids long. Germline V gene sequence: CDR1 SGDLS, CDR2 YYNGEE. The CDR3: CASSAGQGLAGANVLTF. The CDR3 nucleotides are TGTGCCAGCAGCGCCGGACAGGGATTGGCTGGGGCCAACGTCCTGACTTTC.

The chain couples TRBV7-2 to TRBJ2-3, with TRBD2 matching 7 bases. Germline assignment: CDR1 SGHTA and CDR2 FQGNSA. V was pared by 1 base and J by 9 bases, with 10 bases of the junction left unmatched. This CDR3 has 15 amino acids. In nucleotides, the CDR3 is TGTGCCAGCAGCTTAGGGGGGATAGCGGGCCACACGCAGTATTTT. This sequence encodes CASSLGGIAGHTQYF.

This chain's CDR3 is CASSERRDRTNTEAFF. The CDR3 DNA reads as TGTGCCAGCAGTGAACGGCGGGACAGGACCAACACTGAAGCTTTCTTT. This chain uses TRBV27 with TRBJ1-1; TRBD1 agrees at 8 bases. The germline V gene encodes CDR1 MNHEY and CDR2 SMNVEV (reference sequence). After removal of 5 bases from V and 2 bases from J, the junction contained 10 bases not matched to a gene. The CDR3 spans 16 residues.

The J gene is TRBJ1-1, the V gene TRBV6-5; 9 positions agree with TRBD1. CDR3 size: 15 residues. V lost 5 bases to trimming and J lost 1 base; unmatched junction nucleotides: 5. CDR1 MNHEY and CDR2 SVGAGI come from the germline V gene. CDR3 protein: CASSTGGAENTEAFF. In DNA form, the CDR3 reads TGTGCCAGCAGTACAGGGGGCGCGGAGAACACTGAAGCTTTCTTT.

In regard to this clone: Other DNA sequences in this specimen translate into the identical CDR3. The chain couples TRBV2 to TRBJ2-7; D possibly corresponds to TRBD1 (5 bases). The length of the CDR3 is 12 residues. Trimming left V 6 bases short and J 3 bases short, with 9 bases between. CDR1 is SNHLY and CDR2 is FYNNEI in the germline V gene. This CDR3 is CASSTDSYEQYF. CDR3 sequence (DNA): TGTGCCAGCAGCACCGACAGCTACGAGCAGTACTTC.

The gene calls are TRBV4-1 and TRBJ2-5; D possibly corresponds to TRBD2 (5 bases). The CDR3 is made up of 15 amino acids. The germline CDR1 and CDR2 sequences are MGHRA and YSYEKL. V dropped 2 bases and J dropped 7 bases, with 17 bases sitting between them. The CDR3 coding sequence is TGCGCCAGCAGCCAATTGGGTAGGCCCGAGGGGACCCAGTACTTC. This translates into CASSQLGRPEGTQYF.

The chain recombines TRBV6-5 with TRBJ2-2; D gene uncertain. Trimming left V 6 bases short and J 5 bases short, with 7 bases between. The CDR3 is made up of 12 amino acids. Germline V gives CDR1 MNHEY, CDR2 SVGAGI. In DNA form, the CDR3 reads TGTGCCAGCAGAACGTATACCGGGGAGCTGTTTTTT. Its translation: CASRTYTGELFF.

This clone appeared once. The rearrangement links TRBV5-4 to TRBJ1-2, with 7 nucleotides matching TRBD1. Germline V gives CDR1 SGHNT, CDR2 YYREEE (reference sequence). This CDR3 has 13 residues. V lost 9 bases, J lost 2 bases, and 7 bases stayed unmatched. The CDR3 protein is CATGTDMNYGYTF. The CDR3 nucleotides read TGTGCCACCGGGACAGATATGAACTATGGCTACACCTTC.

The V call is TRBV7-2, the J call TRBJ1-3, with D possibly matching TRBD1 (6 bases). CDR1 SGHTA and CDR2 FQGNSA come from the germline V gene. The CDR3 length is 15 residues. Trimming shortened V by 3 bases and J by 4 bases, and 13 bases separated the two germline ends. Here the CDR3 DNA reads TGTGCCAGCAGCTTCCAGGGGCTTGGGGGAAACACCATATATTTT. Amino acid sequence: CASSFQGLGGNTIYF.

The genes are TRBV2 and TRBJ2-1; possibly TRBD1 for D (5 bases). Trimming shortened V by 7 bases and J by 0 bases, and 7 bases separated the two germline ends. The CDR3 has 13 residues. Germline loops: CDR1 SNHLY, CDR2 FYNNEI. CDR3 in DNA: TGTGCCAGCATAAGGGGCTCCTACAATGAGCAGTTCTTC. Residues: CASIRGSYNEQFF. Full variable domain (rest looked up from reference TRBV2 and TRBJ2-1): EPEVTQTPSHQVTQMGQEVILRCVPISNHLYFYWYRQILGQKVEFLVSFYNNEISEKSEIFDDQFSVERPDGSNFTLKIRSTKLEDSAMYFCASIRGSYNEQFFGPGTRLTVL.

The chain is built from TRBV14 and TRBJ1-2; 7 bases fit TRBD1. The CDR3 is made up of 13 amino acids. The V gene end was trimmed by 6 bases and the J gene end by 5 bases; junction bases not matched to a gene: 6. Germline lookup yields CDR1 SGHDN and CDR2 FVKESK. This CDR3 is CASSLDREYGYTF. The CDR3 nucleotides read TGTGCCAGCAGTCTCGACAGGGAATATGGCTACACCTTC.

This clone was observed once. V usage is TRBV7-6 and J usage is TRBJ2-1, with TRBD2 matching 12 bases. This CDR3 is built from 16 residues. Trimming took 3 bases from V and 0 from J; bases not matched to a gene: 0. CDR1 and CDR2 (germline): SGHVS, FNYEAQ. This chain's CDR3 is CASSLTSGGSYNEQFF. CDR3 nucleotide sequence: TGTGCCAGCAGCTTGACTAGCGGGGGCTCCTACAATGAGCAGTTCTTC.

DNA of the CDR3: TGCGCCAGCAGCCCAAGATATTTGGACCCCGGAGACTATGGCTACACCTTC. Protein: CASSPRYLDPGDYGYTF. The J gene is TRBJ1-2, the V gene TRBV4-3, with D unresolved. Germline CDR1 LGHNA, CDR2 YSLEER. The V end was cut by 4 bases, the J end by 3 bases, with 21 bases between. The CDR3 has 17 amino acids.

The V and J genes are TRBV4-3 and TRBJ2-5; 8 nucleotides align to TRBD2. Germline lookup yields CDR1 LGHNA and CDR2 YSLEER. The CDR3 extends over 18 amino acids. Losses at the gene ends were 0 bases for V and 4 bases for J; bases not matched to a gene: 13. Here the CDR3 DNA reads TGCGCCAGCAGCCAAGAGGGGCGGGGGGCCATAATTTTAGAGACCCAGTACTTC. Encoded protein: CASSQEGRGAIILETQYF.

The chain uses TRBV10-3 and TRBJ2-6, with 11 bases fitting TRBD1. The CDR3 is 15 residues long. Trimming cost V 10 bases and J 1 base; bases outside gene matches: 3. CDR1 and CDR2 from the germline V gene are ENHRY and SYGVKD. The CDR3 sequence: CATRDRGSGANVLTF. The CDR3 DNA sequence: TGTGCCACTCGGGACAGGGGGTCTGGGGCCAACGTCCTGACTTTC.

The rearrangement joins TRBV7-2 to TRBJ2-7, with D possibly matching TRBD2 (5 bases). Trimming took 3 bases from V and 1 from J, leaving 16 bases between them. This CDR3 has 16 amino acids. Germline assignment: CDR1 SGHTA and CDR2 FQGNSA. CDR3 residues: CASSLGGSSLSYEQYF. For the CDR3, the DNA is TGTGCCAGCAGCTTGGGTGGGAGCTCCCTTTCCTACGAGCAGTACTTC.

The CDR3 spells CASSLWNVGTEAFF. The CDR3 DNA reads as TGTGCCAGCAGCTTGTGGAACGTAGGCACTGAAGCTTTCTTT. The V gene is TRBV7-9, the J gene TRBJ1-1; D ambiguous. This CDR3 contains 14 residues. Germline CDR1 is SEHNR and CDR2 is FQNEAQ (reference sequence). The V end lost 3 bases, the J end lost 4 bases, and 12 bases lay between the germline ends.

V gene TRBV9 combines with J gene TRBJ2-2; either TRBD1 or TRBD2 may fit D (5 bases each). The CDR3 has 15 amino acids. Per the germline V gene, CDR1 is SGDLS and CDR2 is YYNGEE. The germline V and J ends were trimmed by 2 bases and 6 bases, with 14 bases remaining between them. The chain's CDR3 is CASSVRQGPPGELFF. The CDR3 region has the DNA TGTGCCAGCAGCGTTAGGCAGGGACCTCCCGGGGAGCTGTTTTTT.

CDR3 protein: CASSKGQGAWGNQPQHF. In DNA, the CDR3 is TGTGCCAGCAGTAAAGGACAGGGGGCGTGGGGCAATCAGCCCCAGCATTTT. The chain carries TRBV2 and TRBJ1-5; 11 bases line up with TRBD1. This CDR3 has 17 residues. CDR1 is SNHLY and CDR2 is FYNNEI in the germline V gene. J lost 2 bases, V lost 5 bases, and 8 bases had no gene match.